A selection of T cell receptor beta chains follows, all from one sample in a study of blood T cells in healthy people across ages. TCRdb itself ran the 5' RACE reads through MiXCR, one entry per CDR3 protein. The table lists over 1,500,000 distinct CDR3 sequences, about 50% of them singletons, with less than 2.5% in the top ten. The sample was blood. The receptors stem from a woman aged 40 to 49 in good health. Each CDR3 is given with its conserved first and last residue. D genes are given only for firm matches. Where a row states a size, it is once, few, many or the class of an expanded clone; other rows omit it.

V: TRBV5-1; size: .; D: .; length: 15; J: TRBJ1-4; DNA: TGCGCCAGCAGCAGGGACGCGTTGTCTAATGAAAAACTGTTTTTT; CDR3: CASSRDALSNEKLFF
V: TRBV18; size: few; D: .; length: 13; J: TRBJ1-4; DNA: TGTGCCAGCTCTGTCGGGGCTAATGAAAAACTGTTTTTT; CDR3: CASSVGANEKLFF
V: TRBV6-2/TRBV6-3; size: .; D: TRBD1; length: 17; J: TRBJ1-2; DNA: TGTGCCAGCAGTTCGGACAGGGAGACTACAGCTAACTATGGCTACACCTTC; CDR3: CASSSDRETTANYGYTF
V: TRBV29-1; size: .; D: .; length: 12; J: TRBJ1-2; DNA: TGCAGCGTTGAACCAGGGAACTATGGCTACACCTTC; CDR3: CSVEPGNYGYTF
V: TRBV20-1; size: .; D: .; length: 14; J: TRBJ2-7; DNA: TGCAGTGCCAGCCCCTCGGGGGGCTTGTGCGAGCAGTACTTC; CDR3: CSASPSGGLCEQYF
V: TRBV28; size: .; D: TRBD2; length: 18; J: TRBJ2-6; DNA: TGTGCCAGCGGATTTGGCCGGGCGGGGGACTCTGGGGCCAACGTCCTGACTTTC; CDR3: CASGFGRAGDSGANVLTF
V: TRBV6-2/TRBV6-3; size: few; D: .; length: 13; J: TRBJ2-7; DNA: TGTGCCAGCAATAACCAGCAGGGGGGCGAGCAGTACTTC; CDR3: CASNNQQGGEQYF
V: TRBV19; size: .; D: TRBD1; length: 15; J: TRBJ2-4; DNA: TGTGCCAGTAGAGGACAGGGCCTTGGCAAAAACATTCAGTACTTC; CDR3: CASRGQGLGKNIQYF
V: TRBV7-2; size: .; D: .; length: 14; J: TRBJ2-7; DNA: TGTGCCGGCAGCCCCCAAAGGGCCTACTACGAGCAGTACTTC; CDR3: CAGSPQRAYYEQYF
V: TRBV29-1; size: .; D: TRBD1; length: 14; J: TRBJ2-7; DNA: TGCAGCGTTGCGGGACAGAGGCTAACCTACGAGCAGTACTTC; CDR3: CSVAGQRLTYEQYF
V: TRBV7-6; size: .; D: .; length: 13; J: TRBJ2-1; DNA: TGTGCCAGCAGCTTAGAACAGCTTTATGAGCAGTTCTTC; CDR3: CASSLEQLYEQFF
V: TRBV7-2; size: .; D: .; length: 14; J: TRBJ1-2; DNA: TGTGCCAGCAGTCCCGCGACCACAGGGCAGGGCTACACCTTC; CDR3: CASSPATTGQGYTF
V: TRBV5-1; size: .; D: .; length: 16; J: TRBJ2-3; DNA: TGCGCCAGCAGCCCTGTGGCAGGGGCAGGTGATGGTACGCAGTATTTT; CDR3: CASSPVAGAGDGTQYF
V: TRBV28; size: few; D: .; length: 13; J: TRBJ2-7; DNA: TGTGCCAGCAGACAAACAGGGTTGGGGGAGCAGTACTTC; CDR3: CASRQTGLGEQYF
V: TRBV12-3/TRBV12-4; size: .; D: .; length: 15; J: TRBJ2-7; DNA: TGTGCCACAACCCTGGGGTTGAGATCCTACAATGAGCAGTACTTC; CDR3: CATTLGLRSYNEQYF
V: TRBV6-1; size: few; D: .; length: 13; J: TRBJ2-3; DNA: TGTGCCAGCACCCGCTGGGGGGCAGATACGCAGTATTTT; CDR3: CASTRWGADTQYF